These 18 T cell receptor beta chains share one sample of origin, sequenced in a study of cytotoxic CD8 clonotypes in ibrutinib-treated CLL. TCRdb's copy holds only in-frame clones and misses some; the assay was immunoSEQ multiplex PCR. The table lists tens of thousands of clones, 90% of them singletons. Sample: PBMCs, taken after 12 months of ibrutinib treatment. The receptors here all came from a human donor with chronic lymphocytic leukemia.

The CDR3 loop reads CASSQTGRGPYNEQFF. The CDR3 bases are TGTGCCAGCAGCCAGACAGGGAGAGGCCCCTACAATGAGCAGTTCTTC. The rearrangement uses TRBV11-2 and TRBJ2-1, with 7 bases identical to TRBD1. Germline trimming cut 5 bases from V and 2 bases from J; bases unmatched to any gene: 9. This CDR3 is 16 amino acids long. CDR1 and CDR2 (germline): SGHAT, FQNNGV.

CDR3 bases: TGTGCCAGCAGTTTAGTGAACCCGGGCCTTAATGAAAAACTGTTTTTT. Translated, it gives CASSLVNPGLNEKLFF. This rearrangement joins TRBV27 to TRBJ1-4; D not certain. Germline V gives CDR1 MNHEY, CDR2 SMNVEV (reference sequence). V was clipped by 2 bases and J by 4 bases, with 14 bases between them. This CDR3 is 16 amino acids long.

The V and J genes are TRBV27 and TRBJ2-3; D possibly corresponds to TRBD2 (6 bases). In germline, CDR1 is MNHEY, CDR2 SMNVEV (reference sequence). CDR3 size: 15 residues. V lost 3 bases and J lost 0, with 10 bases in between. CDR3 bases: TGTGCCAGCAGTTTTTCGGGAGTTAGCACAGATACGCAGTATTTT. It codes for CASSFSGVSTDTQYF.

The chain is built from TRBV5-1 and TRBJ1-3, with D unclear. Germline loops: CDR1 SGHRS, CDR2 YFSETQ. Trimming shortened V by 1 base and J by 2 bases, and 4 bases separated the two germline ends. The CDR3 runs 13 residues. The CDR3 spells CASSLSAGNTIYF. Here the CDR3 DNA reads TGCGCCAGCAGCTTGTCCGCTGGAAACACCATATATTTT.

This rearrangement joins TRBV11-2 to TRBJ1-3, with no clear D. Trimming removed 5 bases from V and 0 bases from J, with 14 bases in between. Germline values: CDR1 SGHAT, CDR2 FQNNGV. The CDR3 runs 16 residues. CDR3 sequence: CASSQTVLRSGNTIYF. CDR3 nucleotides: TGTGCCAGCAGCCAAACGGTGCTACGCTCTGGAAACACCATATATTTT.

This clone was detected only a few times. The CDR3 is CASRSTGGTQPQHF. The CDR3 DNA follows: TGTGCCAGCAGGTCCACAGGAGGGACTCAGCCCCAGCATTTT. V is TRBV6-5 and J is TRBJ1-5; tentatively, D is TRBD1 (5 bases). Germline V lookup: CDR1 MNHEY, CDR2 SVGAGI. Trimming shortened V by 6 bases and J by 6 bases, and 15 bases separated the two germline ends. The CDR3 length is 14 residues.

V usage is TRBV7-8 and J usage is TRBJ1-1; D uncertain. The germline gives CDR1 SGHVS, CDR2 FQNEAQ. The CDR3 contains 16 residues. V lost 4 bases, J lost 0 bases, and 15 bases lay in between. CDR3 DNA sequence: TGTGCCAGCAGCTCCCGACGGGCTGTCATGAACACTGAAGCTTTCTTT. This sequence encodes CASSSRRAVMNTEAFF.

The chain links TRBV7-3 to TRBJ2-3; the D is unclear. The CDR3 runs to 14 residues. With 3 bases removed from V and 0 bases from J, the gap between germline ends came to 7 bases. The V gene's germline CDR1 is SGHTA and CDR2 FQGTGA. Written as DNA, the CDR3 is TGTGCCAGCAGCTTCGGCTCAAGCACAGATACGCAGTATTTT. It encodes CASSFGSSTDTQYF.

The chain carries TRBV19 and TRBJ1-2; 9 bases are shared with TRBD1. Unmatched junction bases numbered 8, after V lost 3 bases and J lost 0 bases. The CDR3 spans 17 residues. CDR1 is LNHDA and CDR2 is SQIVND in the germline V gene (reference sequence). The DNA for the CDR3 is TGTGCCAGTAGTATCTCCGGGACAGGGAAAACTAACTATGGCTACACCTTC. Amino acid sequence: CASSISGTGKTNYGYTF.

The rearrangement uses TRBV19 and TRBJ1-2; TRBD1 might be the D (5 bases). There are 15 residues in the CDR3. The germline V and J ends were trimmed by 4 bases and 2 bases, with 14 bases remaining between them. Germline V gene data show CDR1 as LNHDA and CDR2 as SQIVND (reference sequence). Here the CDR3 DNA reads TGTGCCAGTAGTAAGGGGCACCAACTCAACTATGGCTACACCTTC. Its protein is CASSKGHQLNYGYTF.

This clone was detected only once. The chain couples TRBV6-6 to TRBJ1-5; D gene uncertain. In germline, CDR1 is MNHNY, CDR2 SVGAGI (reference sequence). V lost 2 bases and J 3 bases, leaving 11 bases between the germline ends. CDR3 size: 15 residues. CDR3 in amino acids: CASSYGPRNNQPQHF. For the CDR3, the DNA is TGTGCCAGCAGTTACGGGCCCCGGAACAATCAGCCCCAGCATTTT.

The gene calls are TRBV9 and TRBJ2-2; 9 nucleotides line up with TRBD2. The CDR3 extends over 16 amino acids. Germline CDR1 is SGDLS and CDR2 is YYNGEE. With V trimmed by 1 base and J by 2 bases, 3 bases remained unmatched. CDR3: CASSVSSGVNTGELFF. DNA for the CDR3: TGTGCCAGCAGCGTATCTAGCGGGGTTAACACCGGGGAGCTGTTTTTT.

CDR3 in DNA: TGCGCCAGCAGCCAAGTTAGCGGGAAGACGGCTGAGCAGTTCTTC. It specifies CASSQVSGKTAEQFF. V and J are TRBV4-1 and TRBJ2-1; 8 bases agree with TRBD2. V shed 1 base, J shed 9 bases, and the junction held 8 bases outside the gene matches. This CDR3 comprises 15 residues. Germline V gene sequence: CDR1 MGHRA, CDR2 YSYEKL.

The genes are TRBV5-5 and TRBJ2-1; 11 bases fit TRBD2. This CDR3 has 18 residues. Germline trimming cut 1 base from V and 9 bases from J; bases unmatched to any gene: 15. Germline V lookup: CDR1 SGHKS, CDR2 YYEKEE (reference sequence). The CDR3 DNA sequence: TGTGCCAGCAGCTTGCTCAGCGGGCTAGCGGGAGGAGGGATTGAGCAGTTCTTC. This encodes CASSLLSGLAGGGIEQFF. Full variable domain (rest looked up from reference TRBV5-5 and TRBJ2-1): DAGVTQSPTHLIKTRGQQVTLRCSPISGHKSVSWYQQVLGQGPQFIFQYYEKEERGRGNFPDRFSARQFPNYSSELNVNALLLGDSALYLCASSLLSGLAGGGIEQFFGPGTRLTVL.

The gene calls are TRBV28 and TRBJ1-1, with TRBD1 matching 7 bases. This CDR3 comprises 14 residues. With 8 bases clipped from V and 6 bases from J, the junction kept 12 bases outside the gene matches. Per germline, CDR1 MDHEN and CDR2 SYDVKM. CDR3 nucleotides: TGTGCCAGCGCCAGAGGGGGCTCAAATTCTGAAGCTTTCTTT. Its translation is CASARGGSNSEAFF.

The rearrangement uses TRBV9 and TRBJ1-1; maybe TRBD1 (5 bases). CDR3 length equals 16 residues. Trimming pared 0 bases from V and 0 bases from J, leaving 12 bases between. Germline V gene lookup returns CDR1 SGDLS and CDR2 YYNGEE. The CDR3 is CASSVDAGDLNTEAFF. The DNA for the CDR3 is TGTGCCAGCAGCGTAGATGCCGGGGACCTGAACACTGAAGCTTTCTTT.

As DNA, the CDR3 is TGCGCCAGCAGCTTGGGGCAGGTCCTCCAAGAGACCCAGTACTTC. As protein: CASSLGQVLQETQYF. This chain connects TRBV5-1 to TRBJ2-5; no reliable D call. The CDR3 length is 15 residues. V lost 0 bases and J lost 1, with 10 bases in between. Germline V lookup: CDR1 SGHRS, CDR2 YFSETQ.

The rearrangement joins TRBV7-2 to TRBJ1-1; no firm D call. V lost 2 bases to trimming and J lost 1 base, with 8 bases between them. Germline V CDR1 and CDR2: SGHTA, FQGNSA. The CDR3 is made up of 14 amino acids. The CDR3 region is CASSLRVANTEAFF. The CDR3 region has the DNA TGTGCCAGCAGCTTAAGGGTGGCGAACACTGAAGCTTTCTTT.